This entry is about one TCR beta chain. Original processing methods: Amplification of reference gene primers provided the estimated nucleated cell counts. Sequenced by immunoSEQ multiplex PCR; TCRdb stores in-frame clones only, minus some. The DNA was the basis for D and trimming; V, J and clone size are from that table. The sample has 85,000 to 130,000 clones; 76% are singletons. The sample belongs to a study of blood T cell repertoires in COVID-19. Study-wide background: Samples taken during acute and convalescent COVID-19 were collected in the United States, Italy and Spain. The analysed material was cDNA or gDNA that came from T cells, B-cell-depleted T cells, or PBMCs.

The sequenced sample was peripheral blood. This sequence was found in an elderly man with COVID-19, enrolled during active disease.

CDR3 DNA: TGTGCCAGCAGCCCGGACCCCGGGACAGGGAATACCTATAATTCACCCCTCCACTTT. It encodes CASSPDPGTGNTYNSPLHF. The chain joins TRBV5-4 to TRBJ1-6, with 9 bases that match TRBD1. Germline assignment: CDR1 SGHNT and CDR2 YYREEE (reference sequence). This CDR3 has 19 residues. V dropped 4 bases and J dropped 2; count of bases not matched to a gene: 13.